This is a list of T cell receptor beta chains from one sample in a study of T cells after yellow fever vaccination. TCRdb analysed the 5' RACE reads with MiXCR anew, one entry per CDR3 protein. This sample has about 110,000 distinct CDR3 sequences, with 6.5% to 9% found just once. The sample was CD8+ T cells sorted from PBMCs, taken 45 days after the yellow fever booster vaccination. The source is a man aged 25-45 years who received the YFV17D yellow fever vaccine. Each CDR3 is given with its conserved first and last residue. A D gene is named only where the DNA matches it firmly. Part of the rows lack a size; the others show once, few, many or a class for expanded clones.

TRBV29-1	NA	NA	TRBJ2-1	CSVDGLGTSYNEQFF	TGCAGCGTTGATGGGTTGGGTACCTCATACAATGAGCAGTTCTTC
TRBV3-1	many	TRBD2	TRBJ2-1	CASSQVRLAGVDEQFF	TGTGCCAGCAGCCAAGTCAGGCTAGCGGGTGTGGATGAGCAGTTCTTC
TRBV20-1	many	TRBD1	TRBJ2-1	CSARTRQGPYNEQFF	TGCAGTGCTAGAACTCGACAGGGACCCTACAATGAGCAGTTCTTC
TRBV7-6	many	NA	TRBJ2-7	CASSLIRGYEQYF	TGTGCCAGCAGCCTAATTCGAGGGTACGAGCAGTACTTC
TRBV5-4	NA	NA	TRBJ2-7	CASSPTAREQYF	TGTGCCAGCAGCCCTACAGCGCGCGAGCAGTACTTC
TRBV10-2	many	NA	TRBJ2-2	CASSVASLNGELFF	TGCGCCAGCAGTGTAGCTAGCCTGAATGGGGAGCTGTTTTTT
TRBV28	many	NA	TRBJ1-5	CASIRVGAGQPQHF	TGTGCCAGCATTAGAGTCGGCGCTGGTCAGCCCCAGCATTTT
TRBV24-1	many	NA	TRBJ1-2	CAPAGEPYGYTF	TGTGCCCCGGCGGGGGAGCCCTATGGCTACACCTTC
TRBV5-5	many	NA	TRBJ2-3	CASVFSGTPGTDTQYF	TGTGCCAGCGTCTTCTCCGGGACTCCGGGCACAGATACGCAGTATTTT
TRBV5-1	NA	TRBD2	TRBJ2-3	CASNRQLAGYTDTQYF	TGCGCCAGCAACCGGCAGTTAGCGGGGTACACAGATACGCAGTATTTT
TRBV27	few	NA	TRBJ2-2	CASSSGPRVGGELFF	TGTGCCAGCAGTTCGGGACCGAGAGTCGGCGGGGAGCTGTTTTTT
TRBV7-6	NA	NA	TRBJ2-1	CASSLEQGPTGNEQFF	TGTGCCAGCAGCTTAGAGCAAGGCCCGACCGGCAATGAGCAGTTCTTC
TRBV12-3/TRBV12-4	few	NA	TRBJ1-4	CASSVGSIATNEKLFF	TGTGCCAGCTCAGTCGGTTCCATTGCAACTAATGAAAAACTGTTTTTT
TRBV27	many	NA	TRBJ1-1	CASSLSGGPTEAFF	TGTGCCAGCAGTTTATCGGGGGGACCGACTGAAGCTTTCTTT
TRBV7-9	many	NA	TRBJ2-7	CASSLSGTYEQYF	TGTGCCAGCAGCTTAAGCGGAACCTACGAGCAGTACTTC
TRBV6-2/TRBV6-3	NA	NA	TRBJ2-1	CASSISSASYNEQFF	TGTGCCAGCAGTATATCTAGCGCGTCCTACAATGAGCAGTTCTTC
TRBV12-3/TRBV12-4	few	TRBD1	TRBJ2-5	CASSPGTGVVGRETQYF	TGTGCCAGCAGTCCCGGGACAGGGGTCGTAGGCAGAGAGACCCAGTACTTC
TRBV28	few	TRBD2	TRBJ2-7	CASTSEGLAGEF	TGTGCCAGCACCTCTGAAGGACTAGCGGGAGAATTC
TRBV30	few	TRBD1	TRBJ2-1	CAWVARDRGVWEQFF	TGTGCCTGGGTCGCCCGGGACAGGGGAGTTTGGGAGCAGTTCTTC
TRBV7-7	NA	TRBD2	TRBJ2-1	CASTRLAGGREQLF	TGTGCTAGCACCCGATTAGCGGGAGGGCGGGAGCAGTTATTC
TRBV20-1	many	TRBD1	TRBJ2-1	CSAVDREDNEQFF	TGCAGTGCTGTGGACAGGGAGGACAATGAGCAGTTCTTC
TRBV7-9	few	TRBD1	TRBJ1-4	CASTKTGAVEKLFF	TGTGCCAGCACCAAGACAGGGGCAGTGGAAAAACTGTTTTTT
TRBV20-1	many	NA	TRBJ2-2	CSARDRSLTGELFF	TGCAGTGCTAGAGATAGGTCCCTCACCGGGGAGCTGTTTTTT
TRBV10-1	many	NA	TRBJ2-3	CASSATSTDTQYF	TGTGCCAGCAGTGCAACTAGCACAGATACGCAGTATTTT
TRBV4-2	many	NA	TRBJ1-4	CASSQDSEKLFF	TGTGCCAGCAGCCAGGATTCGGAAAAACTGTTTTTT
TRBV28	NA	TRBD1	TRBJ2-3	CASRTTRTDRGSDTQYF	TGTGCCAGCAGGACCACCCGTACGGACAGGGGATCAGATACGCAGTATTTT
TRBV20-1	NA	NA	TRBJ2-1	CSARDGDGYNEQFF	TGCAGTGCTAGAGATGGTGACGGGTACAATGAGCAGTTCTTC
TRBV29-1	many	TRBD2	TRBJ2-3	CSVETPAGGPNTQYF	TGCAGCGTTGAGACCCCAGCGGGAGGGCCAAATACGCAGTATTTT
TRBV15	many	TRBD1	TRBJ2-1	CATSSQTGTVNEQFF	TGTGCCACCAGCTCGCAGACAGGGACGGTAAATGAGCAGTTCTTC
TRBV9	many	NA	TRBJ2-1	CASSTALEQFF	TGTGCCAGCAGCACAGCTCTAGAGCAGTTCTTC
TRBV12-3/TRBV12-4	many	NA	TRBJ1-4	CASSYGGRDGKLFF	TGTGCCAGCAGTTACGGAGGGCGGGATGGAAAACTGTTTTTT
TRBV25-1	many	NA	TRBJ2-5	CASSEPWDQYF	TGTGCCAGCAGTGAACCCTGGGACCAGTACTTC
TRBV7-9	many	NA	TRBJ2-5	CASGPGWARETQYF	TGTGCCAGCGGACCGGGCTGGGCGCGGGAGACCCAGTACTTC
TRBV9	many	NA	TRBJ2-2	CASRGDSGELFF	TGTGCCAGCAGGGGAGACTCCGGGGAGCTGTTTTTT
TRBV7-2	many	TRBD2	TRBJ2-3	CASSLAMPSGGTDTQYF	TGTGCCAGCAGCTTAGCGATGCCTAGCGGAGGCACAGATACGCAGTATTTT
TRBV2	NA	NA	TRBJ1-2	CASSESKGNYGYTF	TGTGCCAGCAGTGAGTCTAAGGGTAACTATGGCTACACCTTC
TRBV9	many	TRBD2	TRBJ2-7	CASSVGLAENYEQYF	TGTGCCAGCAGCGTGGGACTAGCGGAAAACTACGAGCAGTACTTC
TRBV30	many	NA	TRBJ2-4	CAWTSDKNIQYF	TGTGCCTGGACCTCGGATAAAAACATTCAGTACTTC
TRBV11-2	many	NA	TRBJ2-3	CASSFDGSTDTQYF	TGTGCCAGCAGCTTCGACGGGAGCACAGATACGCAGTATTTT
TRBV27	many	NA	TRBJ2-7	CASRTPLRNEQYF	TGTGCCAGCAGGACCCCGCTTAGGAACGAGCAGTACTTC
TRBV24-1	many	NA	TRBJ2-3	CATSDLEARQYF	TGTGCCACCAGTGATTTGGAAGCGAGGCAGTATTTT
TRBV3-1	few	NA	TRBJ2-5	CASSQGAGQETQYF	TGTGCCAGCAGCCAAGGGGCAGGACAAGAGACCCAGTACTTC
TRBV25-1	NA	NA	TRBJ2-5	CASSETGKTQYF	TGTGCCAGCAGTGAAACTGGGAAGACCCAGTACTTC
TRBV7-9	many	NA	TRBJ2-7	CASSLGTGRDEQYF	TGTGCCAGCAGCTTAGGGACAGGGAGGGACGAGCAGTACTTC
TRBV15	many	NA	TRBJ2-1	CAIATRDTLYNEQFF	TGTGCAATCGCTACTCGGGACACCCTTTACAATGAGCAGTTCTTC
TRBV27	many	NA	TRBJ2-7	CASSLGTTGEQYF	TGTGCCAGCAGTTTAGGCACCACGGGTGAGCAGTACTTC
TRBV5-1	many	NA	TRBJ2-7	CASSLWEISYEQYF	TGCGCCAGCAGCTTGTGGGAAATCTCCTACGAGCAGTACTTC
TRBV4-3	many	TRBD2	TRBJ2-3	CASSQDLAGTSTDTQYF	TGCGCCAGCAGCCAAGATCTAGCGGGTACTAGCACAGATACGCAGTATTTT
TRBV29-1	many	NA	TRBJ2-7	CSVEVGTGYEQYF	TGCAGCGTTGAAGTAGGCACAGGGTACGAGCAGTACTTC
TRBV20-1	many	NA	TRBJ2-3	CSARFETGDSTDTQYF	TGCAGTGCTAGATTCGAAACAGGAGACAGCACAGATACGCAGTATTTT
TRBV7-9	many	NA	TRBJ2-7	CASSGIADPYEQYF	TGTGCCAGCAGCGGTATAGCGGATCCCTACGAGCAGTACTTC
TRBV28	many	TRBD2	TRBJ2-7	CASSTTSGREGGTYEQYF	TGTGCCAGCAGCACGACTAGCGGGAGAGAGGGGGGTACCTACGAGCAGTACTTC
TRBV29-1	NA	NA	TRBJ2-5	CSLEEGVETQYF	TGCAGCCTTGAGGAGGGGGTTGAGACCCAGTACTTC
TRBV28	NA	NA	TRBJ2-4	CASSLYGETAKNIQYF	TGTGCCAGCAGTTTATATGGGGAGACGGCCAAAAACATTCAGTACTTC
TRBV5-1	many	NA	TRBJ2-2	CASSDSRRELFF	TGCGCCAGCAGCGACAGCAGGAGGGAGCTGTTTTTT